This T cell receptor beta chain stems from a study of blood T cell repertoires in COVID-19. Study at large: Acute and convalescent COVID-19 specimens originated in the United States, Italy and Spain. PBMCs, B-cell-depleted T cells, or T cells provided the cDNA or gDNA that made up the material.

Germline V CDR1 and CDR2: SNHLY, FYNNEI. The V end lost 7 bases, the J end lost 4 bases, and 5 bases lay between the germline ends. The CDR3 runs 12 residues. As processed by the authors: Amplifying reference gene primers gave estimates of nucleated cell counts. Libraries were prepared by immunoSEQ multiplex PCR; TCRdb keeps only in-frame clonotypes and omits some of them. V, J and clone size are taken as reported in that table, and D and trimming were inferred from the DNA itself. The sample consists of some 70,000 clones, around four fifths of them appearing once. The TCR sequence derives from a man between 45 and 60 years old with active COVID-19. The chain joins TRBV2 to TRBJ1-6; D not certain. The specimen sequenced was peripheral blood. This CDR3 is CASKAYNSPLHF. The CDR3 DNA follows: TGTGCCAGCAAAGCATATAATTCACCCCTCCACTTT. Combining the CDR3 with reference TRBV2 and TRBJ1-6 gives the whole variable domain EPEVTQTPSHQVTQMGQEVILRCVPISNHLYFYWYRQILGQKVEFLVSFYNNEISEKSEIFDDQFSVERPDGSNFTLKIRSTKLEDSAMYFCASKAYNSPLHFGNGTRLTVT.